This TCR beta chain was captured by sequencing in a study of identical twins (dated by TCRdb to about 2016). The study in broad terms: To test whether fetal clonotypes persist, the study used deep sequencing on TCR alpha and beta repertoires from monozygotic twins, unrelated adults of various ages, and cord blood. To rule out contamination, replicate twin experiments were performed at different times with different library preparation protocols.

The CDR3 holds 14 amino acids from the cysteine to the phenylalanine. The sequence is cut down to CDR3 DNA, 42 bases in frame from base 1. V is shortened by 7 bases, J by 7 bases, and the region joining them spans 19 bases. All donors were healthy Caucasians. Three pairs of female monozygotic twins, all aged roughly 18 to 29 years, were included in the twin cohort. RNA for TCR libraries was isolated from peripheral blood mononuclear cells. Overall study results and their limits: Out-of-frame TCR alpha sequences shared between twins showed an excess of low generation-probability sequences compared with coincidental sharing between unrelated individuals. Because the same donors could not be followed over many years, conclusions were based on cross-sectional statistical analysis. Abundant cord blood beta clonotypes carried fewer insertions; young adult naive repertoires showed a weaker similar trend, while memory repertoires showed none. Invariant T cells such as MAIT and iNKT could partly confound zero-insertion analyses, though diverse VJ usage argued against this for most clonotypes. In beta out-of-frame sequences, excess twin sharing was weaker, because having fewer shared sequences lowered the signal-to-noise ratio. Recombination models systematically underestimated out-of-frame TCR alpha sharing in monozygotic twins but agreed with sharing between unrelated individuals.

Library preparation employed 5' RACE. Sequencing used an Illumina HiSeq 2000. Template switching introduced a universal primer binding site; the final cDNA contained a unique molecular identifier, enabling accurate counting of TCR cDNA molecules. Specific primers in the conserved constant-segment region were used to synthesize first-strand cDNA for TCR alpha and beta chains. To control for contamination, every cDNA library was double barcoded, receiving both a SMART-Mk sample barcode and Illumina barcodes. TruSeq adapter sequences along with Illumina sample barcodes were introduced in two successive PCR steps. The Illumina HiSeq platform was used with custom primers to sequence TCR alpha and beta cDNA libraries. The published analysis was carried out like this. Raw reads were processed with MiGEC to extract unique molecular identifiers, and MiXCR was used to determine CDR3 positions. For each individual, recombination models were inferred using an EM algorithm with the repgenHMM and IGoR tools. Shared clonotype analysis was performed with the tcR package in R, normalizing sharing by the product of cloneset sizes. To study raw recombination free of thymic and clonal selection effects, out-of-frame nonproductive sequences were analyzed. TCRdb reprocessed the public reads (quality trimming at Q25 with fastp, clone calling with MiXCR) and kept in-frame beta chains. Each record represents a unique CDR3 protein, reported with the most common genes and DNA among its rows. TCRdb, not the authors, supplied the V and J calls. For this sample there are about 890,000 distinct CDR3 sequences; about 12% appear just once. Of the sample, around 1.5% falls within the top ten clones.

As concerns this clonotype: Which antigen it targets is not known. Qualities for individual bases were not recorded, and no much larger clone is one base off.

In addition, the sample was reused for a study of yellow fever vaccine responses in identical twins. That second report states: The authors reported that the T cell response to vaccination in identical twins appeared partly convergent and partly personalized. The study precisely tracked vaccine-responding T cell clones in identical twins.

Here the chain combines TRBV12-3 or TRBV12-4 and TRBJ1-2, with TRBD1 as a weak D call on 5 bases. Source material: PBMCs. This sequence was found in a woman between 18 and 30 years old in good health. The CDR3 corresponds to CASTHSAGRGGYTF. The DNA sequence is TGTGCCAGCACCCATTCTGCGGGACGAGGTGGCTACACCTTC.